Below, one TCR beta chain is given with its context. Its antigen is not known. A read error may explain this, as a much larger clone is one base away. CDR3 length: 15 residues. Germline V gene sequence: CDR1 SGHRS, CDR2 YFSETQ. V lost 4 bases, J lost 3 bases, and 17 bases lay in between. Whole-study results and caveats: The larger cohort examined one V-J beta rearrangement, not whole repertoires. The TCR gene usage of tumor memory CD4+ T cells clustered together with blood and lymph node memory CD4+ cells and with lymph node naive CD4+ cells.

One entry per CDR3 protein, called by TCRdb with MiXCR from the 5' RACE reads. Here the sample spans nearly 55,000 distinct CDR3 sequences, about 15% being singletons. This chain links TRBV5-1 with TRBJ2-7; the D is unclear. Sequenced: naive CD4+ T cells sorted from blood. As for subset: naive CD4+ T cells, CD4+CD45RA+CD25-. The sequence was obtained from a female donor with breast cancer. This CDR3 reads CASSRADLLGYEQYF. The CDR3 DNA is TGCGCCAGCAGCAGGGCCGACCTCCTTGGCTACGAGCAGTACTTC.